These 3 T cell receptor beta chains share one sample of origin, sequenced in a study of blood T cell repertoires in COVID-19 (dated by TCRdb to about 2020). Receptor libraries were prepared by the immunoSEQ multiplex PCR assay. TCRdb carries this immuneACCESS record with in-frame sequences only. Its versions omit some clonotypes, under half of them owing to an unresolved V gene in the studies checked, with the rest unexplained. The sample includes about 170,000 clones, with approximately 82% observed a single time. The ten largest account for 22% of the sample. The sequencing input was peripheral blood. These TCRs come from an elderly woman with acute or convalescent COVID-19.

V usage is TRBV19 and J usage is TRBJ1-2; TRBD1 matches at 10 bases. The germline V gene has CDR1 LNHDA and CDR2 SQIVND (reference sequence). The junction had 7 bases not matched to a gene; V was cut back by 5 bases and J by 7 bases. The CDR3 length is 14 residues. The CDR3 DNA sequence: TGTGCCAGTAGTGTCTCCGGGACAGGGGCTGGCTACACCTTC. This encodes CASSVSGTGAGYTF.

V is TRBV30 and J is TRBJ2-3; tentatively, D is TRBD1 (5 bases). The CDR3 runs 14 residues. In germline, CDR1 is GTSNPN, CDR2 SVGIG (reference sequence). V lost 0 bases, J lost 1 base, and 8 bases lay in between. This CDR3 reads CAWSVIGGTDTQYF. CDR3 nucleotide sequence: TGTGCCTGGAGTGTTATAGGGGGCACAGATACGCAGTATTTT.

The V call is TRBV5-1, the J call TRBJ2-3; 9 bases map to TRBD1. The CDR3 consists of 14 residues. Germline values: CDR1 SGHRS, CDR2 YFSETQ. V dropped 8 bases and J dropped 6; count of bases not matched to a gene: 10. This CDR3 reads CASGTGTGMDTQYF. The DNA for the CDR3 is TGCGCCAGTGGGACCGGGACAGGGATGGATACGCAGTATTTT.